Listed below are T cell receptor beta chains from one sample, sequenced in a study of regulatory T cells in long-lasting Graves disease. TCRdb re-called the multiplex PCR reads with MiXCR, one entry per CDR3 protein. Found here are 350,000 to 500,000 distinct CDR3 sequences, roughly 21% of them singletons; the top ten hold roughly an eighth. The starting material was peripheral blood mononuclear cells (PBMCs), obtained when the disease was refractory, from a patient treated with antithyroid drugs. The receptors shown here come from a female donor with Graves disease. Both conserved end residues are part of each CDR3. D genes are given only for firm matches. Clone size, where shown, is once, few, many, or a class for clones that have expanded.

D: TRBD2; V: TRBV6-1; size: NA; J: TRBJ2-3; CDR3: CASSPGLTSDTQYF; DNA: TGTGCCAGCAGTCCGGGACTAACCTCGGATACGCAGTATTTT
D: NA; V: TRBV5-1; size: NA; J: TRBJ2-7; CDR3: CASSLEEGGSTRQYF; DNA: TGCGCCAGCAGCTTGGAGGAGGGTGGTTCAACGCGGCAGTACTTC
D: NA; V: TRBV11-2; size: few; J: TRBJ2-7; CDR3: CASSSRELGSYEQYF; DNA: TGTGCCAGCAGCTCCCGGGAGCTAGGTTCCTACGAGCAGTACTTC
D: TRBD1; V: TRBV2; size: NA; J: TRBJ1-2; CDR3: CANITGVGGYTF; DNA: TGTGCCAACATAACAGGGGTAGGAGGCTACACCTTC
D: NA; V: TRBV12-3/TRBV12-4; size: few; J: TRBJ1-6; CDR3: CASSLKSSYNSPLHF; DNA: TGTGCCAGCAGCCTAAAAAGCTCCTATAATTCACCCCTCCACTTT
D: TRBD1; V: TRBV5-6; size: NA; J: TRBJ1-5; CDR3: CASSTGTGHSNQPQHF; DNA: TGTGCCAGCAGCACAGGGACAGGGCATAGCAATCAGCCCCAGCATTTT
D: TRBD1; V: TRBV6-4; size: few; J: TRBJ2-2; CDR3: CASSSRDRGPGTGELFF; DNA: TGTGCCAGCAGTTCCCGGGACAGGGGGCCGGGCACCGGGGAGCTGTTTTTT
D: TRBD2; V: TRBV6-5; size: NA; J: TRBJ2-3; CDR3: CASSYAGEGTDTQYF; DNA: TGTGCCAGCAGTTACGCGGGGGAAGGCACGGATACGCAGTATTTT
D: TRBD2; V: TRBV28; size: many; J: TRBJ2-2; CDR3: CASRPELAGYTGELFF; DNA: TGTGCCAGCAGGCCAGAACTAGCGGGCTACACCGGGGAGCTGTTTTTT
D: TRBD1; V: TRBV29-1; size: many; J: TRBJ2-7; CDR3: CSVSVRGQGHEQYF; DNA: TGCAGCGTCTCGGTTCGGGGACAGGGACACGAGCAGTACTTC
D: NA; V: TRBV18; size: once; J: TRBJ2-6; CDR3: CASSTSGGGNLPGGANVLTF; DNA: TGTGCCAGCTCTACCAGTGGAGGGGGAAACCTGCCTGGCGGGGCCAACGTCCTGACTTTC
D: TRBD1; V: TRBV28; size: many; J: TRBJ2-7; CDR3: CASLKWPPGQQVDEQYF; DNA: TGTGCCAGCCTGAAGTGGCCTCCGGGACAGCAAGTTGACGAGCAGTACTTC
D: NA; V: TRBV3-1; size: many; J: TRBJ2-2; CDR3: CASSQGDTGELFF; DNA: TGTGCCAGCAGCCAGGGGGACACCGGGGAGCTGTTTTTT
D: TRBD2; V: TRBV29-1; size: few; J: TRBJ2-3; CDR3: CSVDGTSGRAEDTQYF; DNA: TGCAGCGTTGACGGGACTAGCGGGAGGGCCGAAGATACGCAGTATTTT
D: NA; V: TRBV25-1; size: few; J: TRBJ1-4; CDR3: CASSEWGREVGKLFF; DNA: TGTGCCAGCAGTGAATGGGGCAGGGAAGTTGGAAAACTGTTTTTT
D: NA; V: TRBV19; size: NA; J: TRBJ1-1; CDR3: CATTFGGRDLNTEAFF; DNA: TGTGCCACTACGTTTGGGGGACGAGACCTGAACACTGAAGCTTTCTTT